The rows below give T cell receptor beta chains drawn from one sample of a study of T cells in narcolepsy. Method: immunoSEQ multiplex PCR; TCRdb's copy keeps in-frame clones and lacks some. The table lists approximately 38,000 clones, 87% of them singletons. The material sequenced was CD45RA- memory CD4+ T cells from PBMCs. Receptor source: a human donor with narcolepsy. Both conserved end residues are part of each CDR3. A D gene is named only where the DNA matches it firmly. Not every row has a clone size; where given, it reads once, few, many or a size class.

J gene | V gene | clone size | D gene | CDR3 protein | CDR3 DNA
TRBJ2-7 | TRBV7-8 | NA | NA | CASSWVLSYEQYF | TGTGCCAGCAGCTGGGTGCTCTCCTACGAGCAGTACTTC
TRBJ2-1 | TRBV7-3 | NA | NA | CASARGISYNEQFF | TGTGCCAGCGCAAGGGGGATATCCTACAATGAGCAGTTCTTC
TRBJ2-7 | TRBV5-4 | once | NA | CASSLSGPHNYEQYF | TGTGCCAGCAGCTTGTCAGGGCCTCACAACTACGAGCAGTACTTC
TRBJ2-3 | TRBV7-2 | NA | NA | CASSSTRTDTQYF | TGTGCCAGCAGCTCAACCCGCACAGATACGCAGTATTTT
TRBJ2-5 | TRBV18 | NA | NA | CASSGQDETQYF | TGTGCCAGCTCGGGGCAGGATGAGACCCAGTACTTC
TRBJ1-4 | TRBV30 | few | TRBD1 | CAWGGQGTNEKLFF | TGTGCCTGGGGGGGACAGGGCACTAATGAAAAACTGTTTTTT
TRBJ1-1 | TRBV19 | NA | TRBD1 | CASSNRGMNTEAFF | TGTGCCAGTAGTAACAGGGGGATGAACACTGAAGCTTTCTTT
TRBJ1-5 | TRBV6-6 | NA | NA | CASRNAGAHQPQHF | TGTGCCAGCAGAAACGCAGGGGCTCATCAGCCCCAGCATTTT
TRBJ2-7 | TRBV7-2 | NA | NA | CASSSSRTRGSEQYF | TGTGCCAGCAGCTCATCCAGAACTCGGGGAAGCGAGCAGTACTTC
TRBJ2-7 | TRBV21-1 | once | NA | CARDPCEQYF | TGTGCCAGGGATCCATGCGAGCAGTACTTC
TRBJ1-1 | TRBV25-1 | NA | NA | CASTRASNTEAFF | TGTGCCAGCACCCGGGCTTCAAACACTGAAGCTTTCTTT
TRBJ2-1 | TRBV2 | NA | NA | CASRVGYEQFF | TGTGCCAGCAGGGTAGGCTATGAGCAGTTCTTC
TRBJ2-7 | TRBV7-2 | NA | NA | CASSLGGHSYEQYF | TGTGCCAGCAGCTTAGGCGGGCACTCCTACGAGCAGTACTTC
TRBJ2-5 | TRBV28 | NA | TRBD1 | CASSPRTGAETQYF | TGTGCCAGCAGTCCTAGGACAGGGGCAGAGACCCAGTACTTC
TRBJ1-1 | TRBV28 | once | NA | CASSFRSRRQAEAFF | TGTGCCAGCAGTTTCCGATCCCGACGACAGGCCGAAGCTTTCTTT
TRBJ2-4 | TRBV7-9 | NA | NA | CASSLRGGEDKNIQYF | TGTGCCAGCAGCTTACGAGGGGGTGAGGACAAAAACATTCAGTACTTC
TRBJ2-7 | TRBV25-1 | once | TRBD1 | CASRGTEGQYEQYF | TGTGCCAGCAGGGGGACAGAAGGCCAGTACGAGCAGTACTTC
TRBJ1-2 | TRBV28 | NA | NA | CATDPRGAYGYTF | TGTGCCACCGATCCCCGGGGAGCGTATGGCTACACCTTC
TRBJ2-1 | TRBV20-1 | NA | TRBD2 | CSAWTSDQEFF | TGCAGTGCCTGGACTAGCGACCAGGAGTTCTTC
TRBJ1-2 | TRBV5-1 | NA | TRBD1 | CASSPTGTGVFNYGYTF | TGCGCCAGCAGCCCCACCGGGACAGGGGTGTTTAACTATGGCTACACCTTC
TRBJ2-7 | TRBV7-2 | NA | NA | CASSLVEGQQYF | TGTGCCAGCAGCTTAGTGGAAGGGCAACAGTACTTC
TRBJ1-2 | TRBV30 | NA | TRBD1 | CAWRDRVGLGYGYTF | TGTGCCTGGAGAGACAGGGTCGGGTTAGGATATGGCTACACCTTC
TRBJ1-5 | TRBV7-8 | NA | NA | CASSLGWVNQPQHF | TGTGCCAGCAGCTTAGGGTGGGTCAATCAGCCCCAGCATTTT
TRBJ2-5 | TRBV30 | NA | NA | CAWSGGQTQYF | TGTGCCTGGAGCGGCGGGCAGACCCAGTACTTC
TRBJ1-1 | TRBV4-1 | NA | TRBD1 | CASSFRDRGPANTEAFF | TGCGCCAGCAGCTTCCGGGACAGGGGGCCGGCGAACACTGAAGCTTTCTTT
TRBJ1-4 | TRBV5-4 | NA | NA | CASSLSGRVDEKLFF | TGTGCCAGCAGCTTATCGGGGCGCGTGGATGAAAAACTGTTTTTT
TRBJ2-1 | TRBV7-2 | NA | NA | CASSLALFNNEQFF | TGTGCCAGCAGCTTAGCTCTCTTCAACAATGAGCAGTTCTTC
TRBJ1-6 | TRBV7-9 | NA | TRBD1 | CASSPPGQRNSPLHF | TGTGCCAGCAGCCCGCCGGGACAGCGTAATTCACCCCTCCACTTT
TRBJ1-1 | TRBV21-1 | NA | NA | CASSIPKEGGSDTEAFF | TGTGCCAGCAGCATCCCGAAGGAGGGGGGGTCGGACACTGAAGCTTTCTTT
TRBJ1-2 | TRBV28 | NA | NA | CASSLIPTGKGYTF | TGTGCCAGCAGTTTAATCCCCACAGGGAAAGGCTACACCTTC